This record looks at one TCR beta chain sequence and its context. Its antigen is unknown. The germline V gene encodes CDR1 GTSNPN and CDR2 SVGIG (reference sequence). This CDR3 is 13 amino acids long. 5' RACE that incorporated UMI labels was used to prepare the TRB cDNA libraries. TCRdb reprocessed the 5' RACE reads; each CDR3 protein has one entry and no DNA is given. The ten top clones account for roughly 1.5%, within a sample of fewer than 90,000 distinct CDR3 sequences. The sample originates from a study of CXCR3-negative and CXCR3-positive naive CD8 T cells. Study results and caveats: CXCR3-positive naive cells carried more hydrophobic TRB CDR3s than CXCR3-negative ones. Diversity was high in both naive subsets and much lower in memory cells.

This receptor was taken from a human donor in good health. Some clones in this sample may be carry-over from other donors' samples. Sample: naive CXCR3- CD8+ T cells from blood. Indicated subset: CD45RO-CCR7+CD27+CD95- naive CD8+ T cells lacking CXCR3 (TNR3-). This chain links TRBV30 with TRBJ2-7; no DNA is available, so the TRBD2 call from TCRdb remains unchecked. The CDR3 spells CAWSMSGGYEQYF.